The 27 T cell receptor beta chains presented below share a single source sample, sequenced in a study of early T cells in non-severe SARS-CoV-2 infection. TCRdb itself ran the 5' RACE reads through MiXCR, one entry per CDR3 protein. This sample has tens of thousands of distinct CDR3 sequences, with roughly an eighth found just once. The sample here was whole blood, taken at baseline. Receptors were obtained from an adult who was a healthcare worker with PCR-confirmed SARS-CoV-2 infection or an uninfected control (not recorded which).

The chain recombines TRBV12-3 or TRBV12-4 with TRBJ2-1, with unresolved D. V dropped 6 bases and J dropped 5 bases, with 11 bases sitting between them. The CDR3 runs to 13 residues. CDR3 sequence: CASRPRNNNEQFF. For the CDR3, the DNA is TGTGCCAGCAGGCCGCGGAACAACAATGAGCAGTTCTTC.

This clonotype was detected many times. J is TRBJ2-7 and V is TRBV7-9; D is unresolved. V lost 5 bases and J 11 bases, leaving 16 bases between the germline ends. The CDR3 consists of 12 residues. Germline lookup yields CDR1 SEHNR and CDR2 FQNEAQ (reference sequence). The CDR3 spells CASSPGLPTKYF. For the CDR3, the DNA is TGTGCCAGCAGCCCCGGTTTACCAACCAAGTACTTC.

This sequence joins TRBV28 and TRBJ2-7; 8 nucleotides line up with TRBD1. Looked up from germline, CDR1 is MDHEN and CDR2 is SYDVKM. The V and J ends lost 6 bases and 5 bases, in that order; junction bases with no gene match: 3. This CDR3 spans 12 amino acids. CDR3 protein: CASRATGDEQYF. The CDR3 region has the DNA TGTGCCAGCAGGGCGACAGGGGACGAGCAGTACTTC.

This clonotype was found many times. The rearrangement joins TRBV7-9 to TRBJ1-1; unclear D gene. Deletions cut 1 base from V and 5 bases from J, with 5 bases between. This CDR3 has 12 residues. Germline V gene sequence: CDR1 SEHNR, CDR2 FQNEAQ (reference sequence). CDR3: CASSLGRTEAFF. CDR3 bases: TGTGCCAGCAGCTTAGGCAGGACTGAAGCTTTCTTT.

This clonotype was counted between two and nine times. The chain has TRBV7-6 and TRBJ2-5; no firm D call. This CDR3 is built from 12 residues. Germline V gene lookup returns CDR1 SGHVS and CDR2 FNYEAQ. V lost 5 bases to trimming and J lost 3 bases, with 7 bases between them. The CDR3 sequence: CASSPMEETQYF. The CDR3 DNA reads as TGTGCCAGCAGCCCCATGGAAGAGACCCAGTACTTC.

The V gene is TRBV5-1, the J gene TRBJ1-2; D uncertain. This CDR3 has 13 amino acids. V gave up 0 bases and J gave up 3 bases, with 6 bases separating them. Germline V gene lookup returns CDR1 SGHRS and CDR2 YFSETQ. The CDR3 DNA follows: TGCGCCAGCAGCTTGGCGGGTTACTATGGCTACACCTTC. Translated, it gives CASSLAGYYGYTF. The full variable domain, rest sourced from reference TRBV5-1 and TRBJ1-2, is KAGVTQTPRYLIKTRGQQVTLSCSPISGHRSVSWYQQTPGQGLQFLFEYFSETQRNKGNFPGRFSGRQFSNSRSEMNVSTLELGDSALYLCASSLAGYYGYTFGSGTRLTVV.

This chain uses TRBV7-2 with TRBJ1-2; D gene unclear. This CDR3 spans 13 amino acids. Trimming pared 5 bases from V and 4 bases from J, leaving 11 bases between. The germline V gene encodes CDR1 SGHTA and CDR2 FQGNSA. The CDR3 DNA follows: TGTGCCAGCAGCCGCAATGAGGTCTATGGCTACACCTTC. This gives the protein CASSRNEVYGYTF.

The chain is built from TRBV4-1 and TRBJ1-2; D ambiguous. This CDR3 is 14 amino acids long. Germline CDR1 and CDR2: MGHRA and YSYEKL. V lost 1 base to trimming and J lost 4 bases, with 10 bases between them. DNA for the CDR3: TGCGCCAGCAGCCAAGTAGGGTTTGTCTATGGCTACACCTTC. Amino acids: CASSQVGFVYGYTF.

This clonotype was seen ten or more times. The germline gene is not matched at one end of the junction; a read error may be the cause. V gene TRBV6-5 combines with J gene TRBJ1-6, with unresolved D. This CDR3 comprises 15 residues. CDR1 is MNHEY, CDR2 SVGAGI, per germline. The CDR3 here is CASSYSNSISSPLPF. DNA for the CDR3: TGTGCCAGCAGTTACTCCAACAGCATAAGTTCACCCCTCCCCTTT.

This sequence joins TRBV10-1 and TRBJ2-2; the D is unclear. Between the trimmed V and J ends, which lost 8 bases and 5 bases, there was a span of 12 bases. Germline CDR1 reads WNHNN; CDR2 reads SYGVQD (reference sequence). The CDR3 covers 13 residues. The CDR3 bases are TGCGCCAGCGGCCTACTGGGGACCGGGGAGCTGTTTTTT. Its translation is CASGLLGTGELFF.

The chain couples TRBV5-6 to TRBJ1-2; D gene uncertain. Germline values: CDR1 SGHDT, CDR2 YYEEEE. Between the trimmed V and J ends, which lost 0 bases and 10 bases, there was a span of 13 bases. This CDR3 spans 13 amino acids. The CDR3 nucleotides read TGTGCCAGCAGCTTGGAGGAGACGGAGGACTACACCTTC. This encodes CASSLEETEDYTF.

This chain uses TRBV15 with TRBJ2-2; 9 bases fit TRBD2. V lost 1 base to trimming and J lost 5 bases; unmatched junction nucleotides: 14. In germline, CDR1 is LNHNV, CDR2 YYDKDF (reference sequence). This CDR3 contains 19 residues. Here the CDR3 reads CATSRAEERGAPNTGELFF. DNA of the CDR3: TGTGCCACCAGCAGAGCCGAGGAGCGGGGGGCCCCAAATACCGGGGAGCTGTTTTTT.

This clonotype was counted between two and nine times. This chain uses TRBV9 with TRBJ1-5, with 9 bases matching TRBD1. Looked up from germline, CDR1 is SGDLS and CDR2 is YYNGEE. V lost 7 bases and J lost 3; bases outside the gene matches: 2. The CDR3 sequence is 13 residues long. CDR3 residues: CASGTGLNQPQHF. The CDR3 region has the DNA TGTGCCAGCGGGACAGGGCTCAATCAGCCCCAGCATTTT.

The chain combines TRBV6-5 with TRBJ1-1; 8 bases are a match to TRBD1. The germline V gene has CDR1 MNHEY and CDR2 SVGAGI. The V gene end was trimmed by 2 bases and the J gene end by 3 bases; junction bases not matched to a gene: 11. CDR3 length: 17 residues. The CDR3 coding sequence is TGTGCCAGCAGTTACCCGAATCCGGGACAGGCGGACACTGAAGCTTTCTTT. It translates to CASSYPNPGQADTEAFF.

This clonotype was detected only a few times. The chain recombines TRBV20-1 with TRBJ1-6, with 12 bases identical to TRBD1. Per the germline V gene, CDR1 is DFQATT and CDR2 is SNEGSKA (reference sequence). The CDR3 has 14 residues. The J segment lost 10 bases and the V segment lost 5 bases, leaving 6 bases of the junction unmatched. The CDR3 region is CSAYTGTGGSPLHF. CDR3 nucleotide sequence: TGCAGTGCTTATACCGGGACAGGGGGCTCACCCCTCCACTTT.

This clonotype was counted a few times. This chain connects TRBV6-2 or TRBV6-3 to TRBJ1-6; D uncertain. Germline CDR1 and CDR2: MNHEY and SVGEGT. V lost 2 bases and J 7 bases, leaving 9 bases between the germline ends. The CDR3 covers 14 residues. CDR3 bases: TGTGCCAGCAGTTACCCCGAACGGAATTCACCCCTCCACTTT. Translation gives CASSYPERNSPLHF.

The V gene is TRBV12-3 or TRBV12-4, the J gene TRBJ1-3, with D possibly TRBD1 on 6 matching bases. The CDR3 consists of 13 residues. V was clipped by 6 bases and J by 2 bases, with 8 bases between them. CDR3 DNA: TGTGCCAGCAGGGGGACACCTGGAAACACCATATATTTT. Residues: CASRGTPGNTIYF.

The chain has TRBV6-6 and TRBJ2-7; D remains unclear. This CDR3 region has 14 residues. V lost 0 bases and J 2 bases, leaving 8 bases between the germline ends. Germline V gene lookup returns CDR1 MNHNY and CDR2 SVGAGI (reference sequence). The CDR3 is CASSYSDFTYEQYF. The CDR3, as DNA: TGTGCCAGCAGTTACTCAGACTTCACCTACGAGCAGTACTTC.

This clonotype has more than one count but fewer than ten. The chain joins TRBV3-1 to TRBJ1-1; a possible D gene is TRBD1 (5 bases). CDR1 is LGHDT, CDR2 YNNKEL, per germline (reference sequence). The CDR3 is 13 amino acids. Trimming pared 5 bases from V and 2 bases from J, leaving 9 bases between. For the CDR3, the DNA is TGTGCCAGCAGCGGGGGTAAAAACACTGAAGCTTTCTTT. This codes for CASSGGKNTEAFF.

In its sample, this clonotype was seen a few times. The gene calls are TRBV12-3 or TRBV12-4 and TRBJ1-5, with D uncertain. This CDR3 has 13 amino acids. Trimming removed 2 bases at V and 9 bases at J, with 11 bases between. The CDR3 protein is CASSLKGSRPQHF. CDR3 in DNA: TGTGCCAGCAGTTTAAAGGGATCGAGGCCCCAGCATTTT.

This clonotype was counted only a few times. The chain has TRBV21-1 and TRBJ1-2; the table's TRBD1 call for D was not verified on the DNA. TRBV21-1 is flagged as a pseudogene. CDR3 length: 18 residues. The CDR3 here is CASSKAVEGQGEDYGYTF. CDR3 DNA sequence: TGTGCCAGCAGCAAAGCGGTGGAGGGACAGGGAGAGGACTATGGCTACACCTTC.

This clonotype was counted a few times. The CDR3 sequence is CASKTQLAGGSDTQYF. The CDR3 DNA sequence: TGTGCCAGCAAAACCCAACTAGCGGGGGGATCAGATACGCAGTATTTT. The V and J genes are TRBV7-2 and TRBJ2-3; TRBD2 matches at 12 bases. CDR3 length equals 16 residues. The ends lost 7 bases at V and 4 bases at J; junction bases unmatched: 9. Germline-derived CDR1 and CDR2 are SGHTA and FQGNSA.

DNA of the CDR3: TGCAGTGCTAGTCAGGCAGCCGGGGAGCTGTTTTTT. Amino acids: CSASQAAGELFF. V usage is TRBV20-1 and J usage is TRBJ2-2; D call uncertain. Germline V lookup: CDR1 DFQATT, CDR2 SNEGSKA (reference sequence). With 3 bases removed from V and 6 bases from J, the gap between germline ends came to 8 bases. The CDR3 loop spans 12 amino acids.

This clonotype appeared a few times. This chain connects TRBV6-6 to TRBJ2-1, with 8 bases matching TRBD1. This CDR3 is built from 14 residues. Looked up from germline, CDR1 is MNHNY and CDR2 is SVGAGI (reference sequence). V dropped 4 bases and J dropped 7; count of bases not matched to a gene: 6. The CDR3 here is CASSSGQVWNEQFF. The DNA for the CDR3 is TGTGCCAGCAGTTCGGGACAGGTATGGAATGAGCAGTTCTTC.

The CDR3 loop is CASSYSGWDRNTGELFF. The DNA for the CDR3 is TGTGCCAGCAGTTACTCCGGTTGGGACAGAAACACCGGGGAGCTGTTTTTT. This chain connects TRBV28 to TRBJ2-2, with 7 bases that match TRBD1. This CDR3 comprises 17 residues. The V segment lost 4 bases and the J segment 2 bases; nucleotides outside the gene matches: 10. Per germline, CDR1 MDHEN and CDR2 SYDVKM.

The chain has TRBV4-1 and TRBJ2-3; TRBD1 or TRBD2 may be the D gene (5 bases each). Germline V gene sequence: CDR1 MGHRA, CDR2 YSYEKL. This CDR3 spans 16 amino acids. The germline V and J ends were trimmed by 0 bases and 4 bases, with 14 bases remaining between them. CDR3: CASSQEPAGRADTQYF. The CDR3 region has the DNA TGCGCCAGCAGCCAAGAACCGGCAGGGCGGGCAGATACGCAGTATTTT.

The table lists this clonotype with a few counts. The chain joins TRBV3-1 to TRBJ1-2, with D unclear. The CDR3 extends over 11 amino acids. V was shortened by 0 bases and J by 13 bases, with 9 bases between the two germline ends. CDR1 and CDR2 from the germline V gene are LGHDT and YNNKEL (reference sequence). In nucleotides, the CDR3 is TGTGCCAGCAGCCAAGATAGTTTGGCCACCTTC. Translating gives CASSQDSLATF.